One T cell receptor (beta chain) is described in this entry. Its antigen is still unknown. The data originate from a study of cytomegalovirus exposure and HLA in healthy donors. Study-wide findings and caveats: In most subjects, TCR beta sequences reportedly gave accurate predictions of HLA-A and HLA-B alleles. It emerged from a later analysis that several of the most significant clusters appeared to be linked to common viral pathogens.

The PCR had 60 Vbeta and 13 Jbeta primers. Libraries were prepared by immunoSEQ multiplex PCR; TCRdb keeps only in-frame clonotypes and omits some of them. This sample has fewer than 250,000 clones, with over 80% found just once. This TCR was recovered from a man between 35 and 55 years old in good health and CMV-seropositive. Sequences were obtained from PBMCs.

The CDR3 DNA reads as TGTGCCAGCAGCCCCGGGTGGACAGCACAAGTGAGCACCATATATTTT. This codes for CASSPGWTAQVSTIYF. The chain links TRBV5-6 to TRBJ1-3; D might be TRBD1 (6 bases). Trimming took 4 bases from V and 9 from J, leaving 23 bases between them. Germline V gene data show CDR1 as SGHDT and CDR2 as YYEEEE. This CDR3 comprises 16 residues. The full variable domain, completed using reference TRBV5-6 and TRBJ1-3, is DAGVTQSPTHLIKTRGQQVTLRCSPKSGHDTVSWYQQALGQGPQFIFQYYEEEERQRGNFPDRFSGHQFPNYSSELNVNALLLGDSALYLCASSPGWTAQVSTIYFGEGSWLTVV.